A single sample gave rise to the 25 T cell receptor delta chains below, sequenced in a study of γδ T cells in repeated Plasmodium falciparum infection. Flow sorting of PBMC yielded separate Vgamma9/Vdelta2+ and Vdelta2-negative gammadelta T cell populations for bulk repertoire analysis. TCRdb redid clone calling on the multiplex PCR reads using CATT. The sample comprises under 65,000 delta-chain clones, around 1.7% of which are singletons, and about 15% rests with the top ten. Material: gamma-delta T cells from blood. The receptor source for this set is a pool of human donors (malaria-infected and uninfected, not separated).

As concerns this clone: The protein TCRdb lists belongs to a much larger clone and differs from this DNA's translation at residue 4, which points to a read error; the protein shown is made from the DNA. The rearrangement uses TRDV2 and TRDJ1, with 8 nucleotides matching TRDD3. TCRdb offers no J gene call, so here the DNA was matched to germline to obtain one. J gave up 0 bases and V 6 bases, and 23 bases lay outside the gene matches. Germline CDR1 reads GEAIGNYY; CDR2 reads EKD. The CDR3 is 20 residues long. The CDR3 region is CACNIDRPRGDRKYTDKLIF. DNA of the CDR3: TGTGCCTGTAACATTGACCGGCCTCGGGGGGATAGAAAGTACACCGATAAACTCATCTTT.

This clone has only a few counts. TCRdb shows a much larger clone's protein in place of this DNA's translation, and the two differ at residue 6, likely through a read error; the protein shown is translated from the DNA. The rearrangement uses TRDV2 and TRDJ1; 7 bases agree with TRDD3. The J gene, missing from TCRdb, was assigned here through DNA to germline matching. Germline V CDR1 and CDR2: GEAIGNYY, EKD. J was trimmed by 0 bases and V by 0 bases; bases with no gene match: 15. The CDR3 is 19 residues long. The CDR3 loop is CACDTIETGGDLYTDKLIF. CDR3 DNA: TGTGCCTGTGACACCATCGAAACAGGGGGGGATCTGTACACCGATAAACTCATCTTT.

To note about this clone: A read error is likely here: a far larger clone is one base away. This sample includes further DNA sequences coding for the same CDR3. Called V gene: TRDV1; the J gene was not called; the table assigns TRDD3, which was not confirmed against the DNA. The CDR3 spans 20 residues. Germline CDR1 TSWWSYY, CDR2 QGS. The CDR3 here is CALGELVWGILLPNTDKLIF. The CDR3 DNA follows: TGTGCTCTTGGGGAATTGGTCTGGGGGATACTCCTCCCTAACACCGATAAGCTCATCTTT.

This clone was picked up many times. With only one base between it and a far larger clone, this is likely a read error. Other DNA sequences in this specimen translate into the identical CDR3. The genes are TRDV1 and TRDJ1, with a weak D call TRDD3 (6 bases). Trimming stripped 1 base from V and 0 bases from J, with 33 bases between. The CDR3 has 23 residues. CDR1 TSWWSYY and CDR2 QGS come from the germline V gene. The CDR3 region has the DNA TGTGCTCTTGGGGAACCGTTCCCTACTACCGGCCTCTGGGGCTGGGGACACACCGATAAACTCATCTTT. Translating gives CALGEPFPTTGLWGWGHTDKLIF.

A note on this clone: The protein that TCRdb holds for this DNA derives from a much larger clone and differs from the translated DNA at residue 4, which likely indicates a read error; the protein shown here is translated from the DNA. This chain links TRDV2 with TRDJ3; TRDD3 agrees at 7 bases. TCRdb gives no J gene; it was assigned here by matching the DNA to germline. This CDR3 is 23 amino acids long. Per the germline V gene, CDR1 is GEAIGNYY and CDR2 is EKD. The CDR3, as DNA: TGTGCCTGTAACACCAAAGGTGGGGGAGCCCTTGTCCTCAGCTCCTGGGACACCCGACAGATGTTTTTC. The encoded protein is CACNTKGGGALVLSSWDTRQMFF.

To note about this clone: TCRdb attributes to this sequence the protein of a much larger clone, which differs from the DNA translation at residue 15; a read error is likely, and the protein displayed is translated from the DNA. The chain is built from TRDV1 and TRDJ1; 10 nucleotides line up with TRDD3. The J gene, absent from TCRdb, was called here by matching the DNA to germline. CDR3 size: 21 residues. V lost 0 bases, J lost 2 bases, and 18 bases stayed unmatched. Looked up from germline, CDR1 is TSWWSYY and CDR2 is QGS. The CDR3 nucleotides read TGTGCTCTTGGGGAACTAGTATACGCCTCCTGGGGGATAAAGCGGACCGATAAACTCATCTTT. It encodes CALGELVYASWGIKRTDKLIF.

There are many counts of this clone. A far more abundant clone sits one base away, making this likely a read error. This same CDR3 is encoded by further DNA sequences in the sample. The chain combines TRDV1 with TRDJ1, with TRDD3 as a possible D gene (6 bases). V shed 3 bases and J shed 4 bases, with 18 bases lying between them. In germline, CDR1 is TSWWSYY, CDR2 QGS. The CDR3 is made up of 16 amino acids. The CDR3 nucleotides read TGTGCTCTTGGGGAGCTAGGACACCGGGGGAGCGATAAACTCATCTTT. Amino acids: CALGELGHRGSDKLIF.

Relative to its sample, this clone is medium-sized. This same CDR3 is encoded by further DNA sequences in the sample. The chain uses TRDV2 and TRDJ1, with TRDD3 matching over 12 bases. With V trimmed by 0 bases and J by 1 base, 11 bases remained unmatched. CDR1 GEAIGNYY and CDR2 EKD come from the germline V gene. The length of the CDR3 is 19 residues. CDR3 amino acids: CACDTTPVLGDTATDKLIF. DNA of the CDR3: TGTGCCTGTGACACCACTCCAGTACTGGGGGATACTGCCACCGATAAACTCATCTTT.

This clone was detected ten times or more. TCRdb records a much larger clone's protein for this DNA, with a difference at residue 13 that likely arises from a read error; the protein given is the translation of the DNA. The rearrangement joins TRDV1 to TRDJ1, with 10 bases identical to TRDD3. Trimming removed 0 bases from V and 3 bases from J; junction bases left unmatched: 25. CDR3 length: 23 amino acids. Germline V lookup: CDR1 TSWWSYY, CDR2 QGS. Here the CDR3 reads CALGELIGLGTYRGIRYADKLIF. CDR3 nucleotide sequence: TGTGCTCTTGGGGAACTTATTGGTCTAGGCACGTACCGGGGGATACGCTATGCCGATAAACTCATCTTT.

This clone was seen a few times. A far larger clone is just one base off, so this is likely a read error. This same CDR3 is encoded by further DNA sequences in the sample. This chain connects TRDV1 to TRDJ2; TRDD3 matches 8 bases. V shed 3 bases, J shed 0 bases, and the junction held 24 bases outside the gene matches. Germline V gene data show CDR1 as TSWWSYY and CDR2 as QGS. CDR3 length: 23 amino acids. The CDR3 protein is CALGDPPEGWGIVSIPLTAQLFF. CDR3 DNA sequence: TGTGCTCTTGGGGATCCCCCGGAAGGTTGGGGGATCGTGTCTATCCCTTTGACAGCACAACTCTTCTTT.

This clone was counted ten times or more. This same CDR3 is encoded by further DNA sequences in the sample. The chain carries TRDV1 and TRDJ1; a weak D match, TRDD3 (5 bases). This CDR3 contains 21 residues. The V gene's germline CDR1 is TSWWSYY and CDR2 QGS. V was cut by 1 base and J by 2 bases, with 29 bases left in between. CDR3 nucleotides: TGTGCTCTTGGGGAACAAGTATTTAGGAAGGGGGGGTACGCCGGAACCGATAAACTCATCTTT. Encoded protein: CALGEQVFRKGGYAGTDKLIF.

As concerns this clone: The amino acid sequence in TCRdb belongs to a much larger clone and departs from this DNA's translation at residue 16, likely a sequencing read error; the sequence shown is translated from the DNA. The gene calls are TRDV1 and TRDJ1, with no clear D. The germline V gene encodes CDR1 TSWWSYY and CDR2 QGS. There are 19 residues in the CDR3. The CDR3 DNA sequence: TGTGCTCTTGGGGAACTAAAGGTGACTACTGTTCGGTACACCGATGAACTCATCTTT. Translating it yields CALGELKVTTVRYTDELIF.

This clone was detected only a few times. The protein in TCRdb stems from a much larger clone and differs at residue 9 from this DNA's translation, likely a read error; here the protein is translated from the DNA. The chain recombines TRDV2 with TRDJ1, with 10 bases fitting TRDD3. Germline matching of the DNA provided the J gene here, since TCRdb leaves it blank. Germline CDR1 reads GEAIGNYY; CDR2 reads EKD. The CDR3 has 21 residues. V shed 8 bases, J shed 6 bases, and the junction held 32 bases outside the gene matches. CDR3 DNA sequence: TGTGCCTCCCCCCGCTCCCGGCGCAATTCGTACTGGGGGATCCCTCCGAATAAACTCATCTTT. Translating gives CASPRSRRNSYWGIPPNKLIF.

This clone was found many times. The amino acid sequence in TCRdb belongs to a much larger clone and departs from this DNA's translation at residue 3, likely a sequencing read error; the sequence shown is translated from the DNA. The chain uses TRDV1 and TRDJ1, with 7 bases identical to TRDD3. Germline-derived CDR1 and CDR2 are TSWWSYY and QGS. This CDR3 spans 20 amino acids. CDR3 protein: CAPGAIPGDLKGRKTDKLIF. The CDR3 DNA follows: TGTGCTCCTGGGGCAATACCGGGGGATTTAAAAGGGCGTAAGACCGATAAACTCATCTTT.

With regard to this clone: The protein TCRdb gives is from a much larger clone and does not agree with this DNA's translation at residue 15, likely a read error; the protein shown here comes from the DNA. The chain combines TRDV1 with TRDJ1; D may correspond to TRDD2 or TRDD3 (6 bases each). Because TCRdb records no J gene, it was assigned here through a match of the DNA to germline. The V end was cut by 1 base, the J end by 0 bases, with 39 bases between. CDR1 and CDR2 (germline): TSWWSYY, QGS. This CDR3 has 25 residues. Here the CDR3 DNA reads TGTGCTCTTGGGGAACCCCACAGGCTTCCTGTACGTACTGGGAGATACGCCGGGTACACCGATAAACTCATCTTT. It codes for CALGEPHRLPVRTGRYAGYTDKLIF.

A remark on this clone: TCRdb's protein, taken from a much larger clone, differs from this DNA's translation at residue 13, likely owing to a read error; the protein displayed comes from the DNA. J is TRDJ1 and V is TRDV3; no clear D. No J gene was available from TCRdb, and it was assigned here by a germline match of the DNA. This CDR3 comprises 16 residues. Per germline, CDR1 TVYSNPD and CDR2 GDNSRS (reference sequence). The DNA of the CDR3 is TGTGCCTTCATCCGACCCTGTCGGGGTTACACCGATAGACTCATCTTT. It codes for CAFIRPCRGYTDRLIF.

This clone was found a few times. This likely traces to a read error, being one base from a far larger clone. This specimen includes other DNA sequences encoding the same CDR3. The J gene is TRDJ1, the V gene TRDV1, with TRDD3 matching over 13 bases. Because TCRdb records no J gene, it was assigned here through a match of the DNA to germline. Germline V CDR1 and CDR2: TSWWSYY, QGS. This CDR3 is 20 amino acids long. The ends lost 1 base at V and 5 bases at J; junction bases unmatched: 16. Here the CDR3 reads CALGEPYPNLYWGIRDKLIF. The CDR3 DNA reads as TGTGCTCTTGGGGAACCCTATCCAAACCTCTACTGGGGGATACGAGATAAACTCATCTTT.

Turning to this clone: A far larger clone is one nucleotide away, so this likely arose from a read error. Other DNA sequences of this sample code for an identical CDR3. This chain links TRAV38-2/DV8 with TRDJ1, with TRDD3 identical over 7 bases. Per the germline V gene, CDR1 is TSESDYY and CDR2 is QEAYKQQN. There are 22 residues in the CDR3. The CDR3 DNA reads as TGTGCTTATCGTCCATTCCTGTTCGGAAAGCACTGGGGACCTCAGTACACCGATAAGCTCATCTTT. Its translation: CAYRPFLFGKHWGPQYTDKLIF.

This clone was recorded a few times. Other nucleotide sequences from this sample produce the same CDR3. V is TRDV1 and J is TRDJ1, with 7 nucleotides matching TRDD3. Germline matching of the DNA provided the J gene here, since TCRdb leaves it blank. The CDR3 is 17 residues long. The germline gives CDR1 TSWWSYY, CDR2 QGS. The V segment lost 3 bases and the J segment 5 bases; nucleotides outside the gene matches: 15. The CDR3: CALGDPPYRRDTDKLIF. CDR3 bases: TGTGCTCTTGGGGACCCGCCCTACCGGAGGGATACTGATAAACTCATCTTT.

On this clone itself: TCRdb records a much larger clone's protein for this DNA, with a difference at residue 9 that likely arises from a read error; the protein given is the translation of the DNA. V gene TRDV1 combines with J gene TRDJ1, with D perhaps TRDD3 (6 bases). TCRdb supplies no J gene; here it was assigned by aligning the nucleotide sequence to germline. Per germline, CDR1 TSWWSYY and CDR2 QGS. V was trimmed by 0 bases and J by 0 bases, leaving 32 bases between them. The CDR3 contains 23 residues. The CDR3 coding sequence is TGTGCTCTTGGGGAACTCTACTCCTATCCCTACCGGGGATCCCTACCGTACACCGATAAACTCATCTTT. Protein: CALGELYSYPYRGSLPYTDKLIF.

This clone was counted ten times or more. A read error may explain this, as a much larger clone is one base away. This sample includes further DNA sequences coding for the same CDR3. V usage is TRDV3 and J usage is TRDJ1, with 12 bases that match TRDD3. Germline values: CDR1 TVYSNPD, CDR2 GDNSRS (reference sequence). The CDR3 spans 19 residues. In DNA form, the CDR3 reads TGTGCCTCTCCTACGTTCTCTGGGGGATACGCGTCGGCCACCGATAAACTCATCTTC. Its protein product is CASPTFSGGYASATDKLIF.

A remark on this clone: The TCRdb record carries a much larger clone's protein, which differs from this DNA's translation at residue 16; a read error is the likely cause, and the protein listed here is the DNA translation. The V call is TRDV2, the J call TRDJ3; 13 bases are a match to TRDD3. CDR3 length: 21 amino acids. Germline values: CDR1 GEAIGNYY, CDR2 EKD. CDR3 protein: CACDSVLGDTRSSWDARQMFF. The CDR3 DNA is TGTGCCTGTGACTCCGTACTGGGGGATACGAGGAGCTCCTGGGACGCCCGACAGATGTTTTTC.

Regarding this clone: This DNA's translation differs at residue 4 from TCRdb's protein, which comes from a much larger clone; a read error is likely, and the protein shown is translated from the DNA. This chain connects TRDV1 to TRDJ1; no definite D call. This CDR3 has 19 amino acids. V was trimmed by 7 bases and J by 0 bases, leaving 27 bases between them. Germline V gene sequence: CDR1 TSWWSYY, CDR2 QGS. The CDR3 coding sequence is TGTGCTCTTGAGGGAAGACTTAAAAAGTCCCTCCGGTACACCGATAAACTCATCTTT. The encoded protein is CALEGRLKKSLRYTDKLIF.

A few counts support this clone. A far bigger clonotype differs at one base, so this is likely a read error. This same CDR3 is encoded by further DNA sequences in the sample. The V call is TRDV1, the J call TRDJ1, with 12 bases matching TRDD3. Germline matching of the DNA provided the J gene here, since TCRdb leaves it blank. With V trimmed by 3 bases and J by 3 bases, 26 bases remained unmatched. CDR3 length: 23 residues. Per germline, CDR1 TSWWSYY and CDR2 QGS. The CDR3 coding sequence is TGTGCTCTTGGGGAGGGCTTAAAAGCCTTCCTATTCTTGCTGGGGGATACGCCCGATAAACTCATCTTT. It translates to CALGEGLKAFLFLLGDTPDKLIF.

This clone was found many times. Only one base separates this from a far larger clonotype, so it likely reflects a read error. Different DNA sequences within this sample yield the same CDR3. The V gene is TRDV1, the J gene TRDJ1; possible D gene TRDD1, 6 bases. The CDR3 has 18 residues. The germline gives CDR1 TSWWSYY, CDR2 QGS. The CDR3 coding sequence is TGTGCTCTTGGGGAACTTCCCTGGTGGATAAATAGGATCGATAAACTCATCTTC. This encodes CALGELPWWINRIDKLIF.